What follows are 16 T cell receptor beta chains derived from one specimen sequenced in a study of cytomegalovirus exposure and HLA in healthy donors. The PCR ran on 60 Vbeta and 13 Jbeta primers. Profiled with immunoSEQ multiplex PCR; TCRdb holds only in-frame clones, not every one. The table shows about 100,000 clones, with 80% to 85% occurring only once. Sequencing used PBMCs. These TCRs come from a woman in her 70s in good health and CMV-seropositive.

This clone was seen a few times. This chain joins TRBV7-8 and TRBJ1-6, with 9 bases fitting TRBD1. J lost 10 bases, V lost 0 bases, and 7 bases had no gene match. This CDR3 spans 16 amino acids. Germline V gene lookup returns CDR1 SGHVS and CDR2 FQNEAQ. Here the CDR3 reads CASSLAGTGRLSPLHF. The CDR3 nucleotides read TGTGCCAGCAGCTTAGCGGGGACAGGGAGGTTATCACCCCTCCACTTT.

V usage is TRBV5-1 and J usage is TRBJ2-3; 8 positions agree with TRBD2. The CDR3 is made up of 14 amino acids. With 2 bases clipped from V and 5 bases from J, the junction kept 4 bases outside the gene matches. Germline V gene lookup returns CDR1 SGHRS and CDR2 YFSETQ. The DNA of the CDR3 is TGCGCCAGCAGCTTAAGCGGGAGTTTAGATACGCAGTATTTT. Its protein product is CASSLSGSLDTQYF. Using reference TRBV5-1 and TRBJ2-3 for the parts outside the CDR3, the full variable domain is KAGVTQTPRYLIKTRGQQVTLSCSPISGHRSVSWYQQTPGQGLQFLFEYFSETQRNKGNFPGRFSGRQFSNSRSEMNVSTLELGDSALYLCASSLSGSLDTQYFGPGTRLTVL.

This rearrangement joins TRBV5-1 to TRBJ2-7; D may be TRBD1 (6 bases). This CDR3 region has 16 residues. The V gene lost 4 bases and the J gene lost 4 bases, with 21 bases spanning the gap. Germline CDR1 and CDR2: SGHRS and YFSETQ. Here the CDR3 DNA reads TGCGCCAGCAGCACCGGGTGGGGGCGTGAGGTTTACGAGCAGTACTTC. Residues: CASSTGWGREVYEQYF.

V and J are TRBV7-9 and TRBJ1-1, with TRBD1 matching 9 bases. Trimming cost V 8 bases and J 3 bases; bases outside gene matches: 4. Looked up from germline, CDR1 is SEHNR and CDR2 is FQNEAQ (reference sequence). This CDR3 region has 13 residues. The chain's CDR3 is CASRTGDYTEAFF. The CDR3 DNA reads TGTGCCAGCCGGACAGGGGATTACACTGAAGCTTTCTTT.

A single count supports this clone. The V and J genes are TRBV5-1 and TRBJ2-2; TRBD2 matches 7 bases. The CDR3 spans 15 residues. Trimming cost V 2 bases and J 2 bases; bases outside gene matches: 3. The germline CDR1 and CDR2 sequences are SGHRS and YFSETQ. Here the CDR3 DNA reads TGCGCCAGCAGCTTCCTAGCGGAAAACACCGGGGAGCTGTTTTTT. It encodes CASSFLAENTGELFF.

This chain connects TRBV21-1 to TRBJ2-1; the table's TRBD2 call for D was not verified on the DNA. TRBV21-1 is labeled a pseudogene. CDR3 length: 15 residues. The DNA of the CDR3 is TGTGCCACCCCGGGACTAGCGGAGACCTACAATGAGCAGTTCTTC. The encoded protein is CATPGLAETYNEQFF.

J is TRBJ1-1 and V is TRBV7-9; D call uncertain. Trimming stripped 1 base from V and 1 base from J, with 10 bases between. Germline loops: CDR1 SEHNR, CDR2 FQNEAQ (reference sequence). The CDR3 spans 15 residues. CDR3 region: CASSLGRGGNTEAFF. The CDR3 nucleotides read TGTGCCAGCAGCTTAGGCCGGGGAGGGAACACTGAAGCTTTCTTT.

V is TRBV27 and J is TRBJ2-4; TRBD2 might be the D (5 bases). Trimming removed 2 bases at V and 9 bases at J, with 11 bases between. Germline values: CDR1 MNHEY, CDR2 SMNVEV (reference sequence). This CDR3 comprises 13 residues. The CDR3 region is CASSLGGTGIQYF. In DNA form, the CDR3 reads TGTGCCAGCAGTTTAGGAGGAACGGGCATTCAGTACTTC.

The rearrangement links TRBV6-5 to TRBJ2-5, with 9 nucleotides matching TRBD1. Germline V CDR1 and CDR2: MNHEY, SVGAGI. There are 15 residues in the CDR3. V dropped 6 bases and J dropped 5; count of bases not matched to a gene: 10. CDR3 DNA: TGTGCCAGCAGCCTGAACAGGGGGCGCGGGGAGACCCAGTACTTC. It yields the protein CASSLNRGRGETQYF.

This clone appeared once. V gene TRBV19 combines with J gene TRBJ1-1, with 12 bases matching TRBD1. J lost 5 bases, V lost 6 bases, and 19 bases had no gene match. This CDR3 is built from 19 residues. CDR1 and CDR2 from the germline V gene are LNHDA and SQIVND (reference sequence). In DNA, the CDR3 is TGTGCCAGTAGCCCCGGTCGGGACAGGGGGCATCGGGGAGGGACTGAAGCTTTCTTT. Protein: CASSPGRDRGHRGGTEAFF.

The chain joins TRBV7-8 to TRBJ2-7; 8 bases are shared with TRBD2. The junction had 9 bases not matched to a gene; V was cut back by 5 bases and J by 3 bases. CDR1 is SGHVS, CDR2 FQNEAQ, per germline. The CDR3 has 15 amino acids. In nucleotides, the CDR3 is TGTGCCAGCAGCCACCCCCCGGGACTAGTCTACGAGCAGTACTTC. As protein: CASSHPPGLVYEQYF.

The chain joins TRBV19 to TRBJ1-1; D call uncertain. The germline CDR1 and CDR2 sequences are LNHDA and SQIVND (reference sequence). V lost 3 bases to trimming and J lost 5 bases, with 7 bases between them. The CDR3 runs 12 residues. This CDR3 reads CASSITGTEAFF. The CDR3 DNA is TGTGCCAGTAGTATTACCGGGACTGAAGCTTTCTTT.

This clone turned up a few times. In the same sample, other DNA sequences code for this CDR3. The rearrangement uses TRBV4-3 and TRBJ2-1, with TRBD2 identical over 10 bases. The junction had 0 bases not matched to a gene; V was cut back by 0 bases and J by 1 base. Per germline, CDR1 LGHNA and CDR2 YSLEER. The CDR3 has 16 residues. The CDR3 DNA reads as TGCGCCAGCAGCCAAGAACTAGCGGGGTCCTACAATGAGCAGTTCTTC. Protein sequence: CASSQELAGSYNEQFF.

This chain links TRBV7-3 with TRBJ2-2, with 9 bases that match TRBD1. Germline lookup yields CDR1 SGHTA and CDR2 FQGTGA. V was clipped by 3 bases and J by 1 base; unmatched bases: 3. The CDR3 is 16 residues long. The CDR3 here is CASSFGTGQNTGELFF. CDR3 DNA: TGTGCCAGCAGCTTTGGGACAGGGCAGAACACCGGGGAGCTGTTTTTT.

This clone was seen a single time. The chain employs TRBV28 and TRBJ1-1; 8 positions agree with TRBD1. CDR1 and CDR2 (germline): MDHEN, SYDVKM. CDR3 size: 18 residues. V gave up 4 bases and J gave up 0 bases; unmatched junction bases: 13. The chain's CDR3 is CASSSQTRTGSVNTEAFF. CDR3 sequence (DNA): TGTGCCAGCAGTTCCCAGACCCGGACAGGGAGCGTGAACACTGAAGCTTTCTTT.

The rearrangement uses TRBV5-4 and TRBJ2-1, with 8 bases lining up with TRBD2. This CDR3 is 15 amino acids long. Looked up from germline, CDR1 is SGHNT and CDR2 is YYREEE (reference sequence). Trimming took 6 bases from V and 1 from J; bases not matched to a gene: 6. CDR3 amino acids: CASNYRGGSYNEQFF. The CDR3 nucleotides are TGTGCCAGCAATTACCGGGGGGGATCCTACAATGAGCAGTTCTTC. Looking up the rest from reference TRBV5-4 and TRBJ2-1 gives the full variable domain: ETGVTQSPTHLIKTRGQQVTLRCSSQSGHNTVSWYQQALGQGPQFIFQYYREEENGRGNFPPRFSGLQFPNYSSELNVNALELDDSALYLCASNYRGGSYNEQFFGPGTRLTVL.